These 17 T cell receptor beta chains were all obtained from the same sample, sequenced in a study of shared clonotypes between healthy human individuals. Positively selected for CCR7, the CD45RO-negative cells used as naive CD8 cells excluded terminally differentiated effector memory CD45RA+ cells. TCRdb keeps only in-frame clones here, not all; method: immunoSEQ multiplex PCR. This table has some 740,000 clones, around 93% appearing once. The sample consisted of naive CD8+ T cells sorted from blood. Every receptor here comes from a young man in good health.

The chain employs TRBV5-5 and TRBJ1-1; no clear D. V was shortened by 4 bases and J by 4 bases, with 14 bases between the two germline ends. Germline assignment: CDR1 SGHKS and CDR2 YYEKEE (reference sequence). CDR3 length: 14 amino acids. Written as DNA, the CDR3 is TGTGCCAGCAGCATAGGGTCTCCGCGCACTGAAGCTTTCTTT. It translates to CASSIGSPRTEAFF.

The chain carries TRBV4-1 and TRBJ2-1; D may be TRBD2 (5 bases). This CDR3 is built from 15 residues. Germline CDR1 reads MGHRA; CDR2 reads YSYEKL. Trimming removed 1 base at V and 3 bases at J, with 10 bases between. CDR3 protein: CASSQGHGLYNEQFF. The DNA for the CDR3 is TGCGCCAGCAGCCAAGGTCATGGACTCTACAATGAGCAGTTCTTC.

The CDR3 DNA follows: TGTGCCAGCAGCCCCCCGCTCGGCACGAAGGGAACCTACGAGCAGTACTTC. As protein: CASSPPLGTKGTYEQYF. The chain links TRBV7-8 to TRBJ2-7; D is uncertain. V lost 5 bases to trimming and J lost 2 bases, with 22 bases between them. CDR3 length: 17 amino acids. Germline loops: CDR1 SGHVS, CDR2 FQNEAQ.

The V call is TRBV28, the J call TRBJ1-4; D call uncertain. Trimming removed 5 bases at V and 1 base at J, with 2 bases between. Germline V gives CDR1 MDHEN, CDR2 SYDVKM. The CDR3 has 12 residues. The CDR3 loop reads CASSVTNEKLFF. In nucleotides, the CDR3 is TGTGCCAGCAGTGTAACTAATGAAAAACTGTTTTTT.

This chain links TRBV29-1 with TRBJ2-7; TRBD2 agrees at 10 bases. The junction had 4 bases not matched to a gene; V was cut back by 4 bases and J by 4 bases. Germline loops: CDR1 SQVTM, CDR2 ANQGSEA. The CDR3 totals 13 residues. This chain's CDR3 is CSVALAGAYEQYF. CDR3 DNA: TGCAGCGTTGCTCTAGCGGGAGCTTACGAGCAGTACTTC.

The V gene is TRBV11-3, the J gene TRBJ2-7; D possibly uses TRBD1 or TRBD2 (5 bases each). Deletions cut 5 bases from V and 5 bases from J, with 13 bases between. CDR1 and CDR2 (germline): SGHNT, YENEEA. The CDR3 loop spans 13 amino acids. The CDR3 sequence is CASSGPGPNEQYF. CDR3 sequence (DNA): TGTGCCAGCAGCGGACCGGGGCCCAACGAGCAGTACTTC.

The DNA of the CDR3 is TGTGCCAGCAGTTCTGAGGGGGAAAACACTGAAGCTTTCTTT. Amino acids: CASSSEGENTEAFF. The chain combines TRBV6-5 with TRBJ1-1; weak D call: TRBD1 (6 bases). CDR1 and CDR2 from the germline V gene are MNHEY and SVGAGI. V shed 4 bases and J shed 2 bases, with 11 bases lying between them. The CDR3 spans 14 residues.

The rearrangement links TRBV2 to TRBJ2-7; 8 bases match TRBD1. Per germline, CDR1 SNHLY and CDR2 FYNNEI. J lost 1 base, V lost 6 bases, and 2 bases had no gene match. CDR3 size: 13 residues. CDR3 DNA sequence: TGTGCCAGCAGCAGGACAGGGTCCTACGAGCAGTACTTC. Encoded protein: CASSRTGSYEQYF. The full variable domain, with the rest looked up from reference TRBV2 and TRBJ2-7, is EPEVTQTPSHQVTQMGQEVILRCVPISNHLYFYWYRQILGQKVEFLVSFYNNEISEKSEIFDDQFSVERPDGSNFTLKIRSTKLEDSAMYFCASSRTGSYEQYFGPGTRLTVT.

The CDR3 coding sequence is TGTGCCAGCAGCTTAGCGGGAGGGTACAATGAGCAGTTCTTC. It specifies CASSLAGGYNEQFF. V gene TRBV7-8 combines with J gene TRBJ2-1; the match to TRBD2 covers 7 bases. CDR1 is SGHVS and CDR2 is FQNEAQ in the germline V gene. V lost 0 bases to trimming and J lost 4 bases; unmatched junction nucleotides: 0. CDR3 length equals 14 residues.

The rearrangement uses TRBV7-2 and TRBJ2-2; perhaps TRBD1 as D (5 bases). The V end lost 4 bases, the J end lost 5 bases, and 17 bases lay between the germline ends. CDR1 is SGHTA and CDR2 is FQGNSA in the germline V gene. The CDR3 runs 16 residues. CDR3 residues: CASSSGPDSWTGELFF. The CDR3, as DNA: TGTGCCAGCAGCTCCGGCCCCGACAGCTGGACCGGGGAGCTGTTTTTT.

The chain combines TRBV30 with TRBJ2-7, with D unresolved. Germline V lookup: CDR1 GTSNPN, CDR2 SVGIG (reference sequence). V lost 1 base to trimming and J lost 7 bases, with 8 bases between them. CDR3 length: 11 residues. As DNA, the CDR3 is TGTGCCTGGAGTGGCGTATGGGAGCAGTACTTC. Protein sequence: CAWSGVWEQYF.

The V call is TRBV25-1, the J call TRBJ1-1; D is ambiguous. The CDR3 is made up of 13 amino acids. CDR1 is MGHDK, CDR2 SYGVNS, per germline. Trimming took 8 bases from V and 5 from J, leaving 15 bases between them. The CDR3 region is CASGVLEGTEAFF. The CDR3 DNA is TGTGCCAGCGGGGTATTGGAAGGAACTGAAGCTTTCTTT.

The table lists this clone with a few counts. CDR3 nucleotide sequence: TGCGCCAGCAGCACAGGGATGAACACTGAAGCTTTCTTT. Its translation is CASSTGMNTEAFF. The chain combines TRBV5-1 with TRBJ1-1, with D tentatively TRBD1 (6 bases). Germline lookup yields CDR1 SGHRS and CDR2 YFSETQ. This CDR3 region has 13 residues. Trimming stripped 4 bases from V and 0 bases from J, with 7 bases between.

V gene TRBV11-2 combines with J gene TRBJ2-1; 7 bases align to TRBD2. The CDR3 is 17 residues long. Germline V lookup: CDR1 SGHAT, CDR2 FQNNGV. V was pared by 0 bases and J by 0 bases, with 5 bases of the junction left unmatched. CDR3 DNA sequence: TGTGCCAGCAGCTTAGATTCCCTAGCGGTCTCCTACAATGAGCAGTTCTTC. It codes for CASSLDSLAVSYNEQFF.

This clone occurred a few times. Here the CDR3 DNA reads TGTGCCAGCAGCCAATCAGGGGGTAATCAGCCCCAGCATTTT. Protein sequence: CASSQSGGNQPQHF. This chain joins TRBV7-9 and TRBJ1-5; TRBD1 aligns across 7 bases. The CDR3 is made up of 14 amino acids. The trim removed 5 bases at V and 4 bases at J, leaving 5 bases unmatched. Germline V gene data show CDR1 as SEHNR and CDR2 as FQNEAQ (reference sequence). Filled out from reference TRBV7-9 and TRBJ1-5, the complete variable domain reads DTGVSQNPRHKITKRGQNVTFRCDPISEHNRLYWYRQTLGQGPEFLTYFQNEAQLEKSRLLSDRFSAERPKGSFSTLEIQRTEQGDSAMYLCASSQSGGNQPQHFGDGTRLSIL.

The chain has TRBV5-6 and TRBJ2-7; 11 bases are shared with TRBD1. The junction had 4 bases not matched to a gene; V was cut back by 1 base and J by 4 bases. Germline CDR1 is SGHDT and CDR2 is YYEEEE. This CDR3 has 15 amino acids. CDR3 in amino acids: CASSLNGQGAYEQYF. CDR3 DNA: TGTGCCAGCAGCTTGAATGGACAGGGGGCTTACGAGCAGTACTTC.

This chain connects TRBV9 to TRBJ2-5, with D possibly TRBD1 on 7 matching bases. V lost 4 bases, J lost 5 bases, and 18 bases lay in between. The length of the CDR3 is 15 residues. The germline V gene has CDR1 SGDLS and CDR2 YYNGEE. The CDR3 DNA reads TGTGCCAGCAGCCCCGGGGGACAGCGAGTTGAGACCCAGTACTTC. Its translation is CASSPGGQRVETQYF.